This T cell receptor (beta chain) was observed in a study of blood T cell repertoires in COVID-19. Overall study: The United States, Italy and Spain supplied acute and convalescent COVID-19 samples. PBMCs, B-cell-depleted T cells, or T cells were the source of the cDNA or gDNA that made up the material.

The length of the CDR3 is 13 residues. V lost 8 bases, J lost 2 bases, and 13 bases lay in between. Germline V gives CDR1 SEHNR, CDR2 FQNEAQ (reference sequence). The authors' processing: Using reference gene primer amplification, nucleated cell counts were estimated. Assay: immunoSEQ multiplex PCR; the TCRdb copy retains only in-frame clones and omits some. V, J and clone size are taken as reported in that table, and D and trimming were inferred from the DNA itself. The data contain 86,000 or so clones, roughly 96% of them seen just once; the ten biggest clones take up about 4.5%. The sequenced material came from peripheral blood. The chain has TRBV7-9 and TRBJ2-7, with D maybe TRBD1 (6 bases). The receptor was isolated from a human donor with active COVID-19. The donor label of this sample is uncertain. The CDR3 DNA follows: TGTGCCAGCGGATCAGGGGCTACCTACGAGCAGTACTTC. Translation gives CASGSGATYEQYF.